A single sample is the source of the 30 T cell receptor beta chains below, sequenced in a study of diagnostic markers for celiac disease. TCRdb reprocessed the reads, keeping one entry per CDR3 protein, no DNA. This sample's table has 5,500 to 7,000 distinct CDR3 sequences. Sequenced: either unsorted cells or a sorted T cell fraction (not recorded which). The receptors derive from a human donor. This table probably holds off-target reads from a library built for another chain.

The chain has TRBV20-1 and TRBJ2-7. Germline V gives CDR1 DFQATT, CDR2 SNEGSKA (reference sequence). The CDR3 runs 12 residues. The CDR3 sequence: CSARVAGYEQYF.

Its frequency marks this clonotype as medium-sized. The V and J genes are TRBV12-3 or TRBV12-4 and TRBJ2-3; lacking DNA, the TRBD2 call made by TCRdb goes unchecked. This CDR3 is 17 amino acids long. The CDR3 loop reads CASNGGNGLGETDTQYF.

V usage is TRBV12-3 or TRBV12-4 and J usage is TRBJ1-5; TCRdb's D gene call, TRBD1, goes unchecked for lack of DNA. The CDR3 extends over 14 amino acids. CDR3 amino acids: CASRGTGDNQPQHF.

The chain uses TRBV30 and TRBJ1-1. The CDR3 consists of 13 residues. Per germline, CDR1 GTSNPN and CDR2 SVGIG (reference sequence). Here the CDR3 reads CAWSPLVNTEAFF.

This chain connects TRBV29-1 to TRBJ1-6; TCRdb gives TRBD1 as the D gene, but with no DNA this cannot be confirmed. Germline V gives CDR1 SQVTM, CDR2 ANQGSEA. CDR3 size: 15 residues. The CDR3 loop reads CSVGADRVLCSPLHF.

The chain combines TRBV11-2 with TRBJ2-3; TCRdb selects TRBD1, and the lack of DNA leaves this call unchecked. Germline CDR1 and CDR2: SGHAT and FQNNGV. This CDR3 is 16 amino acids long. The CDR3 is CASSPRRGDGTDTQYF.

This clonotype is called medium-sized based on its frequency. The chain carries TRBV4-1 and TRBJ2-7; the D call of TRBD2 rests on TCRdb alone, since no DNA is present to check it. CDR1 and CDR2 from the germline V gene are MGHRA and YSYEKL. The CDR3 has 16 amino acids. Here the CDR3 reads CASSPHAGVIPNEQYF.

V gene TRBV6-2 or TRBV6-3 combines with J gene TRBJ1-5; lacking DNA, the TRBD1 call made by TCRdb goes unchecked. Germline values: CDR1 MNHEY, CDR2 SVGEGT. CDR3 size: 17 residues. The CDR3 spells CASSRSTGTGTDQPQHF.

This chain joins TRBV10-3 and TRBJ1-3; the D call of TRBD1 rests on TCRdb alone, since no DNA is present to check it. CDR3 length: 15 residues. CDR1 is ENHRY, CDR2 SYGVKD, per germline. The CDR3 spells CAISPGGAAGNTIYF.

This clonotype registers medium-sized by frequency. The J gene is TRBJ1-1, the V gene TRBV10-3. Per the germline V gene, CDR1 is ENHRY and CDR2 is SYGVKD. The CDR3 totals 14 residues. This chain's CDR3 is CAIRDIPRNTEAFF.

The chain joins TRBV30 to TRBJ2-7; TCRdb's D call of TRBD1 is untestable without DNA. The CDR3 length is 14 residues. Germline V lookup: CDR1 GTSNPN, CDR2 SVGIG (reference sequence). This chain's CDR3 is CAWSSGTGDYEQYF.

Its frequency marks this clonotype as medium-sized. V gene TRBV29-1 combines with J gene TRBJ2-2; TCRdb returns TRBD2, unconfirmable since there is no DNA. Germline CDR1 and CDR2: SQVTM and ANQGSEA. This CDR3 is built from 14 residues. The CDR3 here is CSVAGGADTGELFF.

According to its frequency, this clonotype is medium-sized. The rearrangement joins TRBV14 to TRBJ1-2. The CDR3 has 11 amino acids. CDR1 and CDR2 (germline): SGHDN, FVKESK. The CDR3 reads CASSQGIGYTF.

The CDR3: CASRGLADTGELFF. J is TRBJ2-2 and V is TRBV2; as DNA is missing, the TRBD2 call by TCRdb cannot be tested. This CDR3 contains 14 residues. Germline lookup yields CDR1 SNHLY and CDR2 FYNNEI. Looking up the rest from reference TRBV2 and TRBJ2-2 gives the full variable domain: EPEVTQTPSHQVTQMGQEVILRCVPISNHLYFYWYRQILGQKVEFLVSFYNNEISEKSEIFDDQFSVERPDGSNFTLKIRSTKLEDSAMYFCASRGLADTGELFFGEGSRLTVL.

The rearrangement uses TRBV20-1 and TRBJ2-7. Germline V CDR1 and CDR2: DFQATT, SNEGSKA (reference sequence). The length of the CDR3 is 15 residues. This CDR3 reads CSAMDPSGRAYEQYF.

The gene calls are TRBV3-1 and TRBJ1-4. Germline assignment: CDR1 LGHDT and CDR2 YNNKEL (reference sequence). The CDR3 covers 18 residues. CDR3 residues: CASSQEVGGGRPNEKLFF.

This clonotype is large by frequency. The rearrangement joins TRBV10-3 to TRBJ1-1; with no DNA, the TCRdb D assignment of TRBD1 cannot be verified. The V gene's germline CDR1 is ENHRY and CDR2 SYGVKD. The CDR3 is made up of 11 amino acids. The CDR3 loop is CAIRTRDEAFF.

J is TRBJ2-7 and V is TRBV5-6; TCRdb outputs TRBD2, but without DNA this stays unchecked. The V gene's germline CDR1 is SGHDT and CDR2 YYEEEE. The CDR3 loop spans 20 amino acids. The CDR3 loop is CASSTSPPGLAGGSPYEQYF.

CDR3 amino acids: CSALGTGNTEAFF. This chain joins TRBV20-1 and TRBJ1-1; as DNA is missing, the TRBD1 call by TCRdb cannot be tested. The germline gives CDR1 DFQATT, CDR2 SNEGSKA (reference sequence). This CDR3 comprises 13 residues.

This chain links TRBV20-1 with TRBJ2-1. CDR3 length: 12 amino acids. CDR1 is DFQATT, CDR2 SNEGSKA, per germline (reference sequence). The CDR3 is CSARGTVFEQFF.

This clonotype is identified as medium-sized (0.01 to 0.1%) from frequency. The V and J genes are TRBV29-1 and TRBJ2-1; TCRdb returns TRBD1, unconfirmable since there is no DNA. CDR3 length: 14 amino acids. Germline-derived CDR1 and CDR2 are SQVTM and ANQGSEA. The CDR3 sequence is CSGHTGGAGNEQFF.

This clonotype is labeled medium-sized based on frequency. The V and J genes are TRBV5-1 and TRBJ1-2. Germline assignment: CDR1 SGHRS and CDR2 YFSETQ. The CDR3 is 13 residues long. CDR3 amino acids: CASSSATHYGYTF.

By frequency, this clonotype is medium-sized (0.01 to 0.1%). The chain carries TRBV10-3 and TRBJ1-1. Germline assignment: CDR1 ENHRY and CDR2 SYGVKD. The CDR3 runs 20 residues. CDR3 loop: CAISESGSLTWWQKNTEAFF.

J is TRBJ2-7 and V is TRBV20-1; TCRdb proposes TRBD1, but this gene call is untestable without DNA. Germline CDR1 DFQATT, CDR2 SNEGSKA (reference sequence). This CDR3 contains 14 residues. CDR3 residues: CSASRAEKGNEQYF.

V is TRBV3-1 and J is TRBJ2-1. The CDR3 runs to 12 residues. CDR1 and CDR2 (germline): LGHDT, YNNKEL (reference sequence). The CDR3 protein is CASSQGTTEQFF.

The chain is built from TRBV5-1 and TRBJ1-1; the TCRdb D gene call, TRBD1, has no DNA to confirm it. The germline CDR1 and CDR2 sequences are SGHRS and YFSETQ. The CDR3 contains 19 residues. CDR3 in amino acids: CASSLGQGRFKSLPTEAFF.

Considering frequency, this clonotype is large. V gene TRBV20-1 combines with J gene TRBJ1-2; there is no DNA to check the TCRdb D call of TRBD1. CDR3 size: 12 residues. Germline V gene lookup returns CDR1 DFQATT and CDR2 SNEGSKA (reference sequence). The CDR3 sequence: CSAGRQAPGYTF.

The CDR3 loop reads CASSLMGGSGEQYF. The rearrangement uses TRBV28 and TRBJ2-7; TCRdb returns TRBD1, unconfirmable since there is no DNA. The CDR3 loop spans 14 amino acids. In germline, CDR1 is MDHEN, CDR2 SYDVKM.

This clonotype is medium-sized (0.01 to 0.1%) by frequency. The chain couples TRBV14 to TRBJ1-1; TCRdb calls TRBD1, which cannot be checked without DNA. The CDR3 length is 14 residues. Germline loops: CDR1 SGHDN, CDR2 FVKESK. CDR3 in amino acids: CASSQRQRNTEAFF.

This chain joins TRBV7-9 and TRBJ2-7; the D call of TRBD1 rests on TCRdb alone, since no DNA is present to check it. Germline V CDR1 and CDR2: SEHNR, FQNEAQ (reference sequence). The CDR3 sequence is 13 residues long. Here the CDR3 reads CASSTLTVYEQYF. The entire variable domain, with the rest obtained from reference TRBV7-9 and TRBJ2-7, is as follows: DTGVSQNPRHKITKRGQNVTFRCDPISEHNRLYWYRQTLGQGPEFLTYFQNEAQLEKSRLLSDRFSAERPKGSFSTLEIQRTEQGDSAMYLCASSTLTVYEQYFGPGTRLTVT.